The T cell receptor (beta chain) under discussion was sequenced for a study of T-cell memory formation after mild COVID-19. Whole-study findings and limits: Clones that contracted clustered mainly in CM and EM if CD4+ and in EMRA if CD8+. That cross-reactive memory joined was suggested by some responding clones appearing in pre-infection memory.

UMIs and sample barcodes were carried by the TCR alpha and TCR beta cDNA libraries that 5'RACE produced using constant-segment primers. TCRdb recomputed calls from the 5' RACE reads with MiXCR, one row per CDR3 protein. This repertoire shows 350,000 to 500,000 distinct CDR3 sequences, about 20% found once; its top ten account for about 22%. The CDR3 has 14 amino acids. The V and J ends lost 5 bases and 5 bases, in that order; junction bases with no gene match: 8. With respect to this clonotype: Its target is unknown.

This sequence originates from a man between 18 and 29 years old who had mild COVID-19 (a few samples of this study predate the infection). Cell type and time point are not known. The sequenced material came from PBMCs or a T cell subset sorted from them (not recorded which). J is TRBJ2-7 and V is TRBV12-3 or TRBV12-4; 8 bases are a match to TRBD1. The CDR3 DNA is TGTGCCAGCAGTAAACGGACAGGGACCGACGAGCAGTACTTC. Protein sequence: CASSKRTGTDEQYF.